The 24 T cell receptor beta chains presented below share a single source sample, sequenced in a study of OX40 agonist ivuxolimab in advanced cancers. Measured with immunoSEQ multiplex PCR; TCRdb has only the in-frame clones, and not every one. Here the sample spans 90,000 to 100,000 clones, around 85% being singletons. Sequenced here: CD4+ or CD8+ T cells sorted from blood, sampled in a trial of the OX40 agonist ivuxolimab. The receptors were sampled from an adult with an advanced solid tumor such as melanoma, head and neck, liver or kidney cancer.

V and J are TRBV19 and TRBJ1-1; D is unresolved. V was clipped by 6 bases and J by 5 bases, with 19 bases between them. Looked up from germline, CDR1 is LNHDA and CDR2 is SQIVND (reference sequence). This CDR3 contains 15 residues. The CDR3, as DNA: TGTGCCAGTAGGCCCCTCGTCTACAGCCCTACTGAAGCTTTCTTT. Translation: CASRPLVYSPTEAFF. The variable domain in full, with the rest retrieved from reference TRBV19 and TRBJ1-1, is DGGITQSPKYLFRKEGQNVTLSCEQNLNHDAMYWYRQDPGQGLRLIYYSQIVNDFQKGDIAEGYSVSREKKESFPLTVTSAQKNPTAFYLCASRPLVYSPTEAFFGQGTRLTVV.

The J gene is TRBJ2-3, the V gene TRBV6-5; TRBD1 aligns across 11 bases. V lost 4 bases and J lost 0; bases outside the gene matches: 3. Germline V lookup: CDR1 MNHEY, CDR2 SVGAGI. CDR3 length equals 16 residues. The CDR3 nucleotides are TGTGCCAGCAGTTCCGGACAGGGGGCAAGCACAGATACGCAGTATTTT. This encodes CASSSGQGASTDTQYF.

The chain links TRBV5-4 to TRBJ2-1; TRBD2 agrees at 7 bases. V lost 1 base to trimming and J lost 5 bases; unmatched junction nucleotides: 6. The CDR3 has 15 amino acids. The germline V gene encodes CDR1 SGHNT and CDR2 YYREEE (reference sequence). For the CDR3, the DNA is TGTGCCAGCAGCTTGTACAGCGGGACCAACAATGAGCAGTTCTTC. This sequence encodes CASSLYSGTNNEQFF.

The V call is TRBV7-2, the J call TRBJ2-2, with 9 positions matching TRBD2. The V gene end was trimmed by 5 bases and the J gene end by 6 bases; junction bases not matched to a gene: 10. The CDR3 spans 16 residues. Germline V gene lookup returns CDR1 SGHTA and CDR2 FQGNSA. CDR3 bases: TGTGCCAGCAGCGCCGGCCTAGCGGGAAGGGCCGGGGAGCTGTTTTTT. This sequence encodes CASSAGLAGRAGELFF.

V usage is TRBV28 and J usage is TRBJ1-5; D is uncertain. Germline V gives CDR1 MDHEN, CDR2 SYDVKM. This CDR3 has 15 residues. V lost 8 bases, J lost 4 bases, and 18 bases lay in between. The chain's CDR3 is CASRSLGNGNQPQHF. The CDR3 nucleotides read TGTGCCAGCCGTTCGTTGGGGAACGGGAATCAGCCCCAGCATTTT.

The chain joins TRBV5-1 to TRBJ2-5, with D possibly being TRBD1 or TRBD2 (5 bases each). The tail of the sequence fits TRBJ2-7 better, so the J call may be wrong. The CDR3 extends over 13 amino acids. Germline V gives CDR1 SGHRS, CDR2 YFSETQ. The CDR3 is CASSFGDAYEQYF. CDR3 DNA: TGCGCCAGCAGCTTCGGGGACGCCTACGAGCAGTACTTC.

The chain uses TRBV10-1 and TRBJ2-1; the D gene is possibly TRBD1 (6 bases). From germline, CDR1 is WNHNN and CDR2 SYGVQD (reference sequence). The V end was cut by 5 bases, the J end by 7 bases, with 15 bases between. The CDR3 has 14 residues. DNA of the CDR3: TGCGCCAGCAGTTTTGGACAGTACCGGAATGAGCAGTTCTTC. Translating it yields CASSFGQYRNEQFF.

The V call is TRBV19, the J call TRBJ2-7; 16 nucleotides align to TRBD2. Germline CDR1 LNHDA, CDR2 SQIVND (reference sequence). CDR3 length: 17 residues. Trimming took 5 bases from V and 2 from J; bases not matched to a gene: 6. Here the CDR3 reads CASSPGTSGRAPYEQYF. The CDR3 DNA sequence: TGTGCCAGTAGTCCCGGGACTAGCGGGAGGGCTCCCTACGAGCAGTACTTC.

This chain links TRBV28 with TRBJ1-1, with D perhaps matching TRBD1 (5 bases). Germline V CDR1 and CDR2: MDHEN, SYDVKM. The CDR3 runs to 12 residues. V lost 1 base and J lost 11, with 11 bases in between. CDR3 protein: CASSLYQGAAFF. DNA of the CDR3: TGTGCCAGCAGTTTATACCAGGGAGCGGCTTTCTTT.

V gene TRBV29-1 combines with J gene TRBJ1-1; D might be TRBD1 (6 bases). Trimming removed 3 bases at V and 8 bases at J, with 22 bases between. Germline lookup yields CDR1 SQVTM and CDR2 ANQGSEA. The CDR3 length is 15 residues. DNA for the CDR3: TGCAGCGTTGACCTACAGGGAGCCATTGAAAGCGAAGCTTTCTTT. Encoded protein: CSVDLQGAIESEAFF.

To note about this clone: Other DNA sequences in this sample translate to the same CDR3. In DNA form, the CDR3 reads TGTGCCAGCTCACCCTCCTACAATGAGCAGTTCTTC. Residues: CASSPSYNEQFF. This chain joins TRBV18 and TRBJ2-1; D call uncertain. Trimming took 3 bases from V and 0 from J, leaving 0 bases between them. CDR3 length: 12 amino acids. CDR1 is KGHSH, CDR2 LQKENI, per germline.

The rearrangement links TRBV2 to TRBJ1-3, with 7 nucleotides matching TRBD1. The CDR3 totals 18 residues. Germline-derived CDR1 and CDR2 are SNHLY and FYNNEI. Trimming took 6 bases from V and 0 from J; bases not matched to a gene: 14. CDR3 region: CASRKLPGQTSSGNTIYF. The CDR3 DNA sequence: TGTGCCAGCAGGAAGCTTCCGGGACAGACGAGCTCTGGAAACACCATATATTTT.

This clone was recorded only once. The J gene is TRBJ2-7, the V gene TRBV18; possible D gene TRBD2, 6 bases. V was clipped by 6 bases and J by 1 base, with 10 bases between them. CDR3 length: 13 amino acids. From germline, CDR1 is KGHSH and CDR2 LQKENI. This chain's CDR3 is CASSRELSYEQYV. DNA for the CDR3: TGTGCCAGCTCGCGGGAATTGTCCTACGAGCAGTACGTC.

This chain connects TRBV5-1 to TRBJ2-6, with a possible D match to TRBD2 (6 bases). The CDR3 runs 15 residues. Per the germline V gene, CDR1 is SGHRS and CDR2 is YFSETQ. Trimming left V 4 bases short and J 0 bases short, with 8 bases between. CDR3 DNA: TGCGCCAGCAGCCGGGACTCCTCTGGGGCCAACGTCCTGACTTTC. Protein sequence: CASSRDSSGANVLTF.

This clone was recorded only once. This chain connects TRBV5-6 to TRBJ1-2; 9 bases are shared with TRBD1. Germline V lookup: CDR1 SGHDT, CDR2 YYEEEE. The CDR3 is 16 amino acids. Trimming cost V 2 bases and J 3 bases; bases outside gene matches: 8. The CDR3 DNA reads as TGTGCCAGCAGCTTTCGGGACAGGGCGGGCTACTATGGCTACACCTTC. Translated, it gives CASSFRDRAGYYGYTF.

J is TRBJ2-7 and V is TRBV5-1; TRBD2 aligns across 7 bases. Germline V gene sequence: CDR1 SGHRS, CDR2 YFSETQ. V shed 4 bases, J shed 4 bases, and the junction held 20 bases outside the gene matches. The CDR3 is 18 residues long. DNA for the CDR3: TGCGCCAGCAGCCCCCCGCCTCCGAGGCTAGCGGATAGGTACGAGCAGTACTTC. Translated: CASSPPPPRLADRYEQYF.

The chain couples TRBV29-1 to TRBJ2-5, with D possibly matching TRBD1 (5 bases). V lost 3 bases and J lost 6, with 14 bases in between. Germline loops: CDR1 SQVTM, CDR2 ANQGSEA. The length of the CDR3 is 13 residues. Here the CDR3 reads CSVEPPGMKTQYF. The CDR3 DNA reads as TGCAGCGTTGAGCCTCCAGGGATGAAGACCCAGTACTTC.

This clone was recorded once. The V and J genes are TRBV30 and TRBJ2-7; a possible D gene is TRBD2 (6 bases). The CDR3 is made up of 12 amino acids. Germline V gives CDR1 GTSNPN, CDR2 SVGIG (reference sequence). V lost 5 bases, J lost 1 base, and 9 bases lay in between. This chain's CDR3 is CAWDSGSYEQYV. DNA of the CDR3: TGTGCCTGGGATAGCGGATCCTACGAGCAGTACGTC.

This clone was seen a few times. In nucleotides, the CDR3 is TGTGCCAGTAGCTCGGACAGGAACACCGGGGAGCTGTTTTTT. Its translation: CASSSDRNTGELFF. The genes are TRBV19 and TRBJ2-2; a possible D gene is TRBD1 (6 bases). This CDR3 region has 14 residues. Germline assignment: CDR1 LNHDA and CDR2 SQIVND (reference sequence). V dropped 6 bases and J dropped 1 base, with 9 bases sitting between them.

The chain combines TRBV4-2 with TRBJ1-3; tentatively, D is TRBD1 (5 bases). Between the trimmed V and J ends, which lost 4 bases and 2 bases, there was a span of 15 bases. The CDR3 consists of 16 residues. Germline assignment: CDR1 LGHNA and CDR2 YNFKEQ. The CDR3 protein is CASSRGPDRAGNTIYF. For the CDR3, the DNA is TGTGCCAGCAGCCGAGGCCCCGACAGAGCTGGAAACACCATATATTTT.

The CDR3 here is CASSSGRQPSTNEKLFF. The CDR3 region has the DNA TGCGCCAGCAGCTCGGGACGGCAACCCTCAACTAATGAAAAACTGTTTTTT. The genes are TRBV5-1 and TRBJ1-4; D possibly corresponds to TRBD1 (5 bases). The germline V gene encodes CDR1 SGHRS and CDR2 YFSETQ. Trimming shortened V by 3 bases and J by 0 bases, and 15 bases separated the two germline ends. This CDR3 spans 17 amino acids.

The chain carries TRBV7-6 and TRBJ2-2; 7 bases are a match to TRBD2. CDR1 is SGHVS and CDR2 is FNYEAQ in the germline V gene. V was pared by 9 bases and J by 0 bases, with 4 bases of the junction left unmatched. The CDR3 sequence is 14 residues long. The CDR3 coding sequence is TGTGCCAGTACCGGACTAGCGAACACCGGGGAGCTGTTTTTT. This encodes CASTGLANTGELFF. The complete variable domain, with remaining parts taken from reference TRBV7-6 and TRBJ2-2, reads GAGVSQSPRYKVTKRGQDVALRCDPISGHVSLYWYRQALGQGPEFLTYFNYEAQQDKSGLPNDRFSAERPEGSISTLTIQRTEQRDSAMYRCASTGLANTGELFFGEGSRLTVL.

V usage is TRBV27 and J usage is TRBJ1-2; 7 bases agree with TRBD1. After removal of 2 bases from V and 8 bases from J, the junction contained 11 bases not matched to a gene. Germline V lookup: CDR1 MNHEY, CDR2 SMNVEV (reference sequence). The CDR3 length is 15 residues. CDR3 protein: CASSLNSHRGQGYTF. The CDR3 nucleotides are TGTGCCAGCAGTTTAAATAGTCACAGGGGACAAGGCTACACCTTC.

The genes are TRBV5-6 and TRBJ1-2; tentatively, D is TRBD1 (6 bases). V lost 4 bases and J lost 3, with 13 bases in between. Germline CDR1 and CDR2: SGHDT and YYEEEE. This CDR3 spans 14 amino acids. CDR3 amino acids: CASSRVQGYYGYTF. The CDR3 region has the DNA TGTGCCAGCAGCAGAGTACAGGGCTACTATGGCTACACCTTC. The complete variable domain, with remaining parts taken from reference TRBV5-6 and TRBJ1-2, reads DAGVTQSPTHLIKTRGQQVTLRCSPKSGHDTVSWYQQALGQGPQFIFQYYEEEERQRGNFPDRFSGHQFPNYSSELNVNALLLGDSALYLCASSRVQGYYGYTFGSGTRLTVV.